Below, 27 T cell receptor beta chains from the same sample are listed, as sequenced in a study of technical replicates of blood from a handful of donors (dated by TCRdb to 2016 to 2017). The library was built by means of the immunoSEQ multiplex PCR assay. TCRdb re-hosts the immuneACCESS table, in-frame sequences only. Its copies lack some clones; in the studies checked, an unresolved V gene accounts for under half of them, and the cause for the rest is not known. This sample holds roughly 73,000 clones; roughly 93% were observed only once. The ten top clones hold roughly 0.25% of the sample. The specimen sequenced was T cells isolated from PBMCs. The source is a human donor in good health.

This chain uses TRBV10-2 with TRBJ2-7, with D maybe TRBD2 (6 bases). Per the germline V gene, CDR1 is WSHSY and CDR2 is SAAADI. The germline V and J ends were trimmed by 8 bases and 3 bases, with 20 bases remaining between them. CDR3 size: 15 residues. CDR3 nucleotides: TGCGCCAGCCTGCCAATTACTAGCTTGGGCTACGAGCAGTACTTC. The encoded protein is CASLPITSLGYEQYF.

For the CDR3, the DNA is TGTGCCAGTAGTATCACAGGGAGAGGTCGAACCTACGAGCAGTACTTC. Its translation: CASSITGRGRTYEQYF. The rearrangement uses TRBV19 and TRBJ2-7, with D perhaps TRBD1 (6 bases). The germline CDR1 and CDR2 sequences are LNHDA and SQIVND (reference sequence). The CDR3 length is 16 residues. V lost 3 bases and J 2 bases, leaving 17 bases between the germline ends.

The chain has TRBV10-2 and TRBJ2-2; 8 bases fit TRBD1. The germline V gene has CDR1 WSHSY and CDR2 SAAADI. Trimming took 8 bases from V and 4 from J; bases not matched to a gene: 6. The CDR3 totals 14 residues. CDR3 sequence reads: CASWTGIGTGELFF. The DNA for the CDR3 is TGCGCCAGCTGGACAGGGATTGGCACCGGGGAGCTGTTTTTT.

This rearrangement joins TRBV10-3 to TRBJ1-2; a possible D gene is TRBD1 (5 bases). This CDR3 has 17 amino acids. Germline CDR1 ENHRY, CDR2 SYGVKD. V was clipped by 0 bases and J by 8 bases, with 22 bases between them. CDR3 DNA sequence: TGTGCCATCAGTGAGTCGACGGCCTCCGGCGGGAGGGGAGGCTACACCTTC. It translates to CAISESTASGGRGGYTF.

This clone has more than one count but fewer than ten. V usage is TRBV29-1 and J usage is TRBJ1-1; TRBD1 is a possible D gene (6 bases). CDR1 is SQVTM and CDR2 is ANQGSEA in the germline V gene. With 6 bases removed from V and 4 bases from J, the gap between germline ends came to 21 bases. The CDR3 loop spans 15 amino acids. CDR3 residues: CSVGLPTGESTEAFF. CDR3 DNA sequence: TGCAGCGTAGGTCTACCGACAGGCGAGTCCACTGAAGCTTTCTTT.

The chain employs TRBV5-1 and TRBJ2-5; 9 bases line up with TRBD1. CDR3 length: 15 residues. J lost 5 bases, V lost 4 bases, and 9 bases had no gene match. From germline, CDR1 is SGHRS and CDR2 YFSETQ. CDR3: CASSPGTGHRETQYF. CDR3 DNA sequence: TGCGCCAGCAGCCCCGGGACAGGGCACAGGGAGACCCAGTACTTC.

The sample holds one count of this clone. This sequence joins TRBV28 and TRBJ2-2; TRBD1 matches 9 bases. The CDR3 consists of 15 residues. The trim removed 3 bases at V and 6 bases at J, leaving 5 bases unmatched. Germline assignment: CDR1 MDHEN and CDR2 SYDVKM. The CDR3 bases are TGTGCCAGCAGTTTTAAGACAGGGGGGTCCGGGGAGCTGTTTTTT. It codes for CASSFKTGGSGELFF. The whole variable domain, filled in from reference TRBV28 and TRBJ2-2, reads DVKVTQSSRYLVKRTGEKVFLECVQDMDHENMFWYRQDPGLGLRLIYFSYDVKMKEKGDIPEGYSVSREKKERFSLILESASTNQTSMYLCASSFKTGGSGELFFGEGSRLTVL.

This clone was detected once. V usage is TRBV5-4 and J usage is TRBJ1-5; 8 bases agree with TRBD1. Unmatched junction bases numbered 6, after V lost 4 bases and J lost 0 bases. The V gene's germline CDR1 is SGHNT and CDR2 YYREEE (reference sequence). This CDR3 region has 16 residues. The CDR3 loop is CASSGDRGHSNQPQHF. In DNA, the CDR3 is TGTGCCAGCAGCGGTGACAGGGGCCATAGCAATCAGCCCCAGCATTTT.

This chain links TRBV5-1 with TRBJ2-7, with D hard to call. Germline lookup yields CDR1 SGHRS and CDR2 YFSETQ. This CDR3 comprises 11 residues. V lost 0 bases and J 7 bases, leaving 5 bases between the germline ends. This CDR3 is CASSLVLEQYF. The CDR3 coding sequence is TGCGCCAGCAGCTTGGTCCTTGAGCAGTACTTC.

The CDR3 sequence: CASSSTGGQGKGTQYF. The CDR3 bases are TGCGCCAGCAGCTCGACGGGCGGACAGGGGAAGGGGACCCAGTACTTC. The V call is TRBV5-1, the J call TRBJ2-5, with 9 bases aligning to TRBD1. V lost 3 bases and J lost 7; bases outside the gene matches: 13. The germline V gene has CDR1 SGHRS and CDR2 YFSETQ. The CDR3 has 16 amino acids.

V is TRBV19 and J is TRBJ1-5, with D hard to call. The CDR3 sequence is 15 residues long. CDR1 LNHDA and CDR2 SQIVND come from the germline V gene (reference sequence). The V end was cut by 3 bases, the J end by 3 bases, with 12 bases between. The CDR3 nucleotides are TGTGCCAGTAGTATGGTTACGGGGATCAATCAGCCCCAGCATTTT. Amino acids: CASSMVTGINQPQHF.

The rearrangement links TRBV5-1 to TRBJ2-2; 10 nucleotides align to TRBD1. The CDR3 covers 15 residues. V trimming: 3 bases; J trimming: 7 bases; junction bases outside the gene matches: 6. Germline loops: CDR1 SGHRS, CDR2 YFSETQ. The CDR3 protein is CASSSPGTGVGELFF. The CDR3 DNA reads as TGCGCCAGCAGCTCACCCGGGACAGGGGTCGGGGAGCTGTTTTTT. Variable domain in full (rest from reference TRBV5-1 and TRBJ2-2): KAGVTQTPRYLIKTRGQQVTLSCSPISGHRSVSWYQQTPGQGLQFLFEYFSETQRNKGNFPGRFSGRQFSNSRSEMNVSTLELGDSALYLCASSSPGTGVGELFFGEGSRLTVL.

The rearrangement uses TRBV11-2 and TRBJ1-2; 7 bases line up with TRBD1. The V and J ends lost 3 bases and 3 bases, in that order; junction bases with no gene match: 7. Per the germline V gene, CDR1 is SGHAT and CDR2 is FQNNGV. The CDR3 sequence is 15 residues long. The CDR3: CASSLGQQFHYGYTF. The CDR3 DNA is TGTGCCAGCAGCTTGGGACAGCAATTTCACTATGGCTACACCTTC.

The gene calls are TRBV27 and TRBJ2-7; 10 nucleotides match TRBD2. This CDR3 has 16 residues. CDR1 is MNHEY, CDR2 SMNVEV, per germline (reference sequence). With 6 bases clipped from V and 2 bases from J, the junction kept 10 bases outside the gene matches. This CDR3 reads CASSAPRSGRAYEQYF. Written as DNA, the CDR3 is TGTGCCAGCAGCGCCCCCCGGAGCGGGAGGGCCTACGAGCAGTACTTC.

The V and J genes are TRBV2 and TRBJ1-1; a possible D gene is TRBD1 (6 bases). CDR1 is SNHLY and CDR2 is FYNNEI in the germline V gene. The CDR3 runs to 13 residues. V dropped 7 bases and J dropped 7 bases, with 16 bases sitting between them. The CDR3 nucleotides are TGTGCCAGCACGGGGCAGGGGATGGATGAAGCTTTCTTT. Translation: CASTGQGMDEAFF.

The gene calls are TRBV7-9 and TRBJ1-2; 10 bases match TRBD1. The CDR3 totals 17 residues. Trimming took 5 bases from V and 4 from J; bases not matched to a gene: 13. Germline assignment: CDR1 SEHNR and CDR2 FQNEAQ (reference sequence). The CDR3 loop is CASSPSTGGVLVYGYTF. As DNA, the CDR3 is TGTGCCAGCAGCCCTTCGACAGGGGGCGTCCTTGTCTATGGCTACACCTTC.

The chain couples TRBV4-1 to TRBJ2-2; 10 bases map to TRBD2. Germline CDR1 is MGHRA and CDR2 is YSYEKL. V was pared by 2 bases and J by 1 base, with 19 bases of the junction left unmatched. The CDR3 runs to 22 residues. The DNA for the CDR3 is TGCGCCAGCAGCCAATCTGTGGTACTACTAGCGGGAAATAGGGGGAACACCGGGGAGCTGTTTTTT. Its protein product is CASSQSVVLLAGNRGNTGELFF.

This clone was recorded once. V gene TRBV27 combines with J gene TRBJ1-2; D uncertain. The CDR3 consists of 13 residues. Germline CDR1 is MNHEY and CDR2 is SMNVEV (reference sequence). The V and J ends lost 2 bases and 0 bases respectively, with 4 bases between them. CDR3 region: CASSLQANYGYTF. CDR3 bases: TGTGCCAGCAGTTTACAGGCTAACTATGGCTACACCTTC.

Note on this clone: One end of the junction does not line up with germline, which may come from a read error. This rearrangement joins TRBV7-7 to TRBJ1-5; 7 bases line up with TRBD1. Germline-derived CDR1 and CDR2 are SSHAT and FNYEAQ (reference sequence). The CDR3 totals 17 residues. The CDR3 nucleotides are TGTGCTAGCAGGTATCTCGGAGGAGGGACAGCAAATCAGCCCCAGCATTTT. This encodes CASRYLGGGTANQPQHF.

CDR3 protein: CASSVFLPSGGKTGELFF. Here the CDR3 DNA reads TGTGCCAGCAGCGTTTTCCTTCCTAGCGGGGGCAAAACCGGGGAGCTGTTTTTT. The V and J genes are TRBV21-1 and TRBJ2-2; the table's D gene call, TRBD2, was not cross checked with the DNA. TRBV21-1 is listed as a pseudogene. This CDR3 has 18 residues.

The CDR3 sequence: CASRTGTGGYNEKLFF. Here the CDR3 DNA reads TGTGCCAGCAGAACCGGGACAGGGGGATATAATGAAAAACTGTTTTTT. The chain is built from TRBV28 and TRBJ1-4; 11 bases map to TRBD1. Looked up from germline, CDR1 is MDHEN and CDR2 is SYDVKM. The CDR3 length is 16 residues. Losses at the gene ends were 6 bases for V and 4 bases for J; bases not matched to a gene: 7.

The rearrangement joins TRBV29-1 to TRBJ1-1; D is uncertain. Trimming took off 5 bases at V and 0 bases at J, with 4 bases between the two ends. From germline, CDR1 is SQVTM and CDR2 ANQGSEA. The CDR3 sequence is 11 residues long. The CDR3 DNA sequence: TGCAGCGTTAGCGTGAACACTGAAGCTTTCTTT. The encoded protein is CSVSVNTEAFF.

As DNA, the CDR3 is TGTGCCAGCAGCGACCCACAGGATGGCGACACTGAAGCTTTCTTT. This sequence encodes CASSDPQDGDTEAFF. The V call is TRBV9, the J call TRBJ1-1; tentative D call: TRBD1 (5 bases). CDR1 and CDR2 from the germline V gene are SGDLS and YYNGEE. The ends were cut back, 3 bases at V and 3 bases at J, with 15 bases in the middle. The CDR3 is 15 residues long. Together with reference TRBV9 and TRBJ1-1, the CDR3 gives the full variable domain: DSGVTQTPKHLITATGQRVTLRCSPRSGDLSVYWYQQSLDQGLQFLIQYYNGEERAKGNILERFSAQQFPDLHSELNLSSLELGDSALYFCASSDPQDGDTEAFFGQGTRLTVV.

J is TRBJ2-7 and V is TRBV4-1; 7 bases are shared with TRBD2. The CDR3 totals 16 residues. V was pared by 0 bases and J by 3 bases, with 8 bases of the junction left unmatched. Germline-derived CDR1 and CDR2 are MGHRA and YSYEKL. The chain's CDR3 is CASSQEGRSGIYEQYF. For the CDR3, the DNA is TGCGCCAGCAGCCAAGAAGGTAGGAGCGGGATCTACGAGCAGTACTTC.

The V gene is TRBV7-9, the J gene TRBJ1-2, with 10 nucleotides matching TRBD1. The J segment lost 7 bases and the V segment lost 5 bases, leaving 7 bases of the junction unmatched. The CDR3 covers 14 residues. The germline V gene encodes CDR1 SEHNR and CDR2 FQNEAQ (reference sequence). The CDR3 coding sequence is TGTGCCAGCAGCCCTACGACAGGGGGCCTTGGCTACACCTTC. Translated, it gives CASSPTTGGLGYTF.

This chain joins TRBV25-1 and TRBJ2-7, with 10 nucleotides matching TRBD1. Looked up from germline, CDR1 is MGHDK and CDR2 is SYGVNS. Trimming took 1 base from V and 3 from J; bases not matched to a gene: 3. This CDR3 contains 15 residues. CDR3 coding DNA: TGTGCCAGCAGTGAATTGGGACAGGGGTTCTACGAGCAGTACTTC. Residues: CASSELGQGFYEQYF.

The chain combines TRBV5-1 with TRBJ2-7; maybe TRBD1 (6 bases). CDR3 length: 18 amino acids. Per germline, CDR1 SGHRS and CDR2 YFSETQ. V dropped 4 bases and J dropped 0 bases, with 23 bases sitting between them. In DNA, the CDR3 is TGCGCCAGCAGCCGGGGCTTAGGGGGTTACGAGAGCTCCTACGAGCAGTACTTC. Translated, it gives CASSRGLGGYESSYEQYF. Full variable domain (remainder filled in from reference TRBV5-1 and TRBJ2-7): KAGVTQTPRYLIKTRGQQVTLSCSPISGHRSVSWYQQTPGQGLQFLFEYFSETQRNKGNFPGRFSGRQFSNSRSEMNVSTLELGDSALYLCASSRGLGGYESSYEQYFGPGTRLTVT.